The source of this T cell receptor (beta chain) is a study of tumor-infiltrating lymphocytes in localized non-small cell lung cancer. This clone was counted only a few times. TCRdb keeps only in-frame clones here, not all; method: immunoSEQ multiplex PCR. The sample lists 6,500 to 8,000 clones, 76% occurring once. There are 15 residues in the CDR3. V was shortened by 0 bases and J by 2 bases, with 11 bases between the two germline ends. Looked up from germline, CDR1 is SGDLS and CDR2 is YYNGEE. Sequencing was carried out using uninvolved lung tissue not adjacent to the tumor. This TCR derives from a human donor with non-small cell lung cancer. The V and J genes are TRBV9 and TRBJ2-5, with D possibly matching TRBD1 (5 bases). The CDR3 nucleotides read TGTGCCAGCAGCGTAGGATTGGGGCAGCAAGAGACCCAGTACTTC. Its protein product is CASSVGLGQQETQYF.